This T cell receptor (beta chain) was sequenced for a study of Ad26.COV2.S vaccination and SARS-CoV-2 variants. The assay was immunoSEQ multiplex PCR, and TCRdb's table has in-frame clones only and misses some. This table has hundreds of thousands of clones, approximately 88% appearing once. Remarks on this clone: Its matching antigen is unknown.

Study-level findings and limits: There was reportedly substantial breadth in spike-specific CD8+ and CD4+ T cell responses after vaccination.

Specified treatment: some 20 received Ad26.COV2.S at low or high dose, single or two shots; about 5 received placebo; per-sample allocation not given. Vaccine and placebo recipients were sampled on day 63 after the first injection. Germline V gene lookup returns CDR1 SGHTA and CDR2 FQGTGA. With V trimmed by 2 bases and J by 4 bases, 2 bases remained unmatched. This CDR3 is built from 15 residues. V and J are TRBV7-3 and TRBJ2-3; 11 bases are shared with TRBD1. The source of this sequence is a person aged 18-65 years who received the Ad26.COV2.S COVID-19 vaccine or a placebo. The sample in question was peripheral blood, obtained in a trial of Ad26.COV2.S vaccine versus placebo. The CDR3 reads CASSLGQGASDTQYF. CDR3 bases: TGTGCCAGCAGCTTAGGACAGGGGGCATCAGATACGCAGTATTTT.